This T cell receptor beta chain was profiled in a study of vaccination and CD4 T cells after COVID-19. About the study: The cells in question were stimulated using overlapping spike peptides derived from SARS-CoV-2, HCoV-NL63, HCoV-OC43 and HCoV-229E.

The sample holds a few counts of this clonotype. Its target is not known. Findings of the study overall: Spike mono-reactive clones accounted for 304 of the 307 vaccine-specific clones found in convalescent patients.

Treatment given: roughly 10-day PBMC culture with coronavirus spike peptide pools or control peptides (ViraFEST assay). ViraFEST used peptide pools to expand antigen-specific T cells, then sequenced TCRs. Cultured CD4+ T-cell DNA underwent Oncomine TCR Beta short-read sequencing. Investigators isolated genomic DNA from cultured CD4+ T cells. TCRdb re-derived calls from the PCR reads in MiXCR, one entry per CDR3 protein. The sample has about 16,000 distinct CDR3 sequences; roughly 52% are singletons. This TCR derives from a human donor who had recovered from COVID-19. Sequenced material: CD4+ T cells from blood, cultured in vitro, taken before SARS-CoV-2 vaccination.

The CDR3 is CASPEDALSNQPQHF. DNA for the CDR3: TGTGCCAGCCCTGAGGACGCGTTAAGCAATCAGCCCCAGCATTTT. V gene TRBV27 combines with J gene TRBJ1-5, with D unresolved. The length of the CDR3 is 15 residues. Trimming shortened V by 8 bases and J by 1 base, and 15 bases separated the two germline ends. Looked up from germline, CDR1 is MNHEY and CDR2 is SMNVEV (reference sequence).